The clone carrying this T cell receptor (beta chain) was detected a few times. The data are from a study of CD8 T cells in ankylosing spondylitis. TCRdb reprocessed the 5' RACE reads via MiXCR and lists one record per CDR3 protein. The profile covers 30,000 to 45,000 distinct CDR3 sequences, with 15% to 20% appearing a single time and about 45% taken by the ten largest. The junction had 2 bases not matched to a gene; V was cut back by 7 bases and J by 3 bases. In germline, CDR1 is SNHLY, CDR2 FYNNEI. The CDR3 is made up of 14 amino acids. Sequenced sample: blood. This TCR was sampled from a male donor with ankylosing spondylitis or in good health (not recorded which). The V call is TRBV2, the J call TRBJ2-2, with TRBD2 identical over 10 bases. CDR3 region: CASKLAGDTGELFF. DNA of the CDR3: TGTGCCAGCAAGCTAGCGGGAGACACCGGGGAGCTGTTTTTT.